This TCR beta chain originates from a study of technical replicates of blood from several donors. Profiling relied on immunoSEQ multiplex PCR, and the TCRdb table lists in-frame clones only, not all of them. The sample has over 50,000 clones; 86% are singletons. Germline CDR1 and CDR2: LGHNA and YNFKEQ. The CDR3 runs to 13 residues. V dropped 0 bases and J dropped 5 bases, with 8 bases sitting between them. The chain couples TRBV4-2 to TRBJ2-7, with no clear D. The source material was PBMCs. The receptor was derived from a human donor in good health. Some clones in this sample may be carry-over from other donors' samples. Here the CDR3 DNA reads TGTGCCAGCAGCCAAGATTATTTTGACGAGCAGTACTTC. Protein sequence: CASSQDYFDEQYF.